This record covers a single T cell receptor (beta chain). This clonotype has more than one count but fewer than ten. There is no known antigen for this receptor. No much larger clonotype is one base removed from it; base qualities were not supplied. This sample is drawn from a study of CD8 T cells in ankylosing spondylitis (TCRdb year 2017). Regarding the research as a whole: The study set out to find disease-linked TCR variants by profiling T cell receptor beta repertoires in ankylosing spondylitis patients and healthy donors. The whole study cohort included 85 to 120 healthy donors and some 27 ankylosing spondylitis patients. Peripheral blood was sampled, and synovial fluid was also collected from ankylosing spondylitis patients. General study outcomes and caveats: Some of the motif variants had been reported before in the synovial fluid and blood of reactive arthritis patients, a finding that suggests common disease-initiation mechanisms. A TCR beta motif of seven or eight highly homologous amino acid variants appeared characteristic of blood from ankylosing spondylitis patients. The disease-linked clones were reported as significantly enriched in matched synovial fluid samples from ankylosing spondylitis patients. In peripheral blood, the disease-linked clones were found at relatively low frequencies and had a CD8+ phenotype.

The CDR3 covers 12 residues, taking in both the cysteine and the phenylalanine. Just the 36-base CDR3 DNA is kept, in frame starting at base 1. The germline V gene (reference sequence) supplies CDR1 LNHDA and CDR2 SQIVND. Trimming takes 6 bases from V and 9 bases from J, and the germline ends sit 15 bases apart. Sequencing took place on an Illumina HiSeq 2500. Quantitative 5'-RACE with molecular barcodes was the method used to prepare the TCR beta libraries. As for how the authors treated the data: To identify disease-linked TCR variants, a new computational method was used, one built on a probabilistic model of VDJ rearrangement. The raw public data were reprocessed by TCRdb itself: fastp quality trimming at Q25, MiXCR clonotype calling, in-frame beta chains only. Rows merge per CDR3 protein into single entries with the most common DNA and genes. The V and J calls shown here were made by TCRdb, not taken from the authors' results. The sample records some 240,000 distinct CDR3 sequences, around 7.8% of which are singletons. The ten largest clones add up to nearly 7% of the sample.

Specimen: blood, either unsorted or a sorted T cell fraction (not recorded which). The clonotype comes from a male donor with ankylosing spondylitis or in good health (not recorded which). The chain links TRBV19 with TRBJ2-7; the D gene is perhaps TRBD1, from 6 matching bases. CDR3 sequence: CASRLAGERQYF. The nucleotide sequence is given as TGTGCCAGTAGACTCGCAGGGGAGAGGCAGTACTTC. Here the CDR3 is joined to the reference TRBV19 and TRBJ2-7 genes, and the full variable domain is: DGGITQSPKYLFRKEGQNVTLSCEQNLNHDAMYWYRQDPGQGLRLIYYSQIVNDFQKGDIAEGYSVSREKKESFPLTVTSAQKNPTAFYLCASRLAGERQYFGPGTRLTVT.